The 16 T cell receptor beta chains given below trace back to one sample, sequenced in a study of cytomegalovirus exposure and HLA in healthy donors (dated 2017 in TCRdb). Library creation used the immunoSEQ multiplex PCR assay. The multiplex PCR relied on a mix of 60 forward primers for TCR Vbeta segments and 13 reverse primers for TCR Jbeta segments. Not all clones reach the TCRdb copy of this immuneACCESS table, which keeps in-frame sequences only. Checked studies attribute under half of the gap to unresolved V genes and leave the rest unexplained. Within this sample are 180,000 or so clones, with 77% of them counted one time only. The leading ten clones occupy 3.5% to 4.5% of the sample. The sample taken for sequencing was PBMCs. All receptors derive from a woman in her sixties or seventies in good health and CMV-seropositive.

The chain employs TRBV4-3 and TRBJ1-4; D not certain. CDR3 length: 16 residues. Germline loops: CDR1 LGHNA, CDR2 YSLEER. Trimming removed 0 bases from V and 5 bases from J, with 13 bases in between. Here the CDR3 reads CASSQDETGANEKLFF. The CDR3 DNA is TGCGCCAGCAGCCAAGATGAAACCGGTGCGAATGAAAAACTGTTTTTT.

This chain joins TRBV15 and TRBJ2-7; 7 nucleotides align to TRBD2. Germline trimming cut 3 bases from V and 3 bases from J; bases unmatched to any gene: 8. In germline, CDR1 is LNHNV, CDR2 YYDKDF (reference sequence). CDR3 length equals 15 residues. CDR3 nucleotide sequence: TGTGCCACCAGCAGGACGGGACTAACAGTCTACGAGCAGTACTTC. It codes for CATSRTGLTVYEQYF.

The chain couples TRBV18 to TRBJ2-1; 11 positions match TRBD2. The CDR3 has 15 amino acids. Germline V lookup: CDR1 KGHSH, CDR2 LQKENI. The ends lost 4 bases at V and 4 bases at J; junction bases unmatched: 3. CDR3 sequence: CASSLGTSGYNEQFF. The CDR3 DNA reads as TGTGCCAGCTCACTGGGGACTAGCGGATACAATGAGCAGTTCTTC.

The chain combines TRBV21-1 with TRBJ2-7; whether TRBD1, the table's D call, matches the DNA was not checked. TRBV21-1 is a documented pseudogene. The CDR3 runs to 11 residues. As DNA, the CDR3 is TGTGCCGCAGGGACAGTCACCGAGCAGTACTTC. This encodes CAAGTVTEQYF.

The chain uses TRBV5-1 and TRBJ2-2; maybe TRBD1 (5 bases). Trimming shortened V by 3 bases and J by 6 bases, and 12 bases separated the two germline ends. The germline V gene encodes CDR1 SGHRS and CDR2 YFSETQ. The CDR3 runs 14 residues. The CDR3 DNA reads TGCGCCAGCAGCTCCCCAGGGTCGCCCGGGGAGCTGTTTTTT. This codes for CASSSPGSPGELFF.

The rearrangement links TRBV19 to TRBJ2-3; possibly TRBD1 for D (6 bases). CDR1 LNHDA and CDR2 SQIVND come from the germline V gene (reference sequence). The CDR3 is 16 amino acids. Between the trimmed V and J ends, which lost 3 bases and 5 bases, there was a span of 18 bases. CDR3 coding DNA: TGTGCCAGTAGTATTTCAGGGGTCAGGCCTGGAGATACGCAGTATTTT. It is translated as CASSISGVRPGDTQYF.

The V call is TRBV14, the J call TRBJ2-1; possibly TRBD1 for D (6 bases). Germline values: CDR1 SGHDN, CDR2 FVKESK. Trimming took 7 bases from V and 3 from J, leaving 16 bases between them. CDR3 size: 15 residues. CDR3 nucleotides: TGTGCCAGCACCCCGACAGGACCACTCTACAATGAGCAGTTCTTC. Encoded protein: CASTPTGPLYNEQFF.

V usage is TRBV4-1 and J usage is TRBJ2-5; 10 bases map to TRBD1. This CDR3 has 14 residues. V gave up 4 bases and J gave up 5 bases; unmatched junction bases: 4. Germline loops: CDR1 MGHRA, CDR2 YSYEKL. This CDR3 is CASSRDRGLETQYF. The CDR3 bases are TGCGCCAGCAGCCGAGACAGGGGGCTGGAGACCCAGTACTTC.

The chain couples TRBV13 to TRBJ2-4, with TRBD2 matching over 11 bases. Germline V gene sequence: CDR1 PRHDT, CDR2 FYEKMQ (reference sequence). This CDR3 is 18 amino acids long. The J segment lost 5 bases and the V segment lost 0 bases, leaving 9 bases of the junction unmatched. CDR3 sequence reads: CASSLGRLAGGPQNIQYF. CDR3 nucleotides: TGTGCCAGCAGCTTAGGTCGTTTAGCGGGGGGGCCTCAAAACATTCAGTACTTC.

V gene TRBV4-3 combines with J gene TRBJ1-5; possible D gene TRBD1, 5 bases. The CDR3 is 17 amino acids. In germline, CDR1 is LGHNA, CDR2 YSLEER. Trimming left V 0 bases short and J 1 base short, with 13 bases between. CDR3 loop: CASSQDTLRQSNQPQHF. CDR3 bases: TGCGCCAGCAGCCAAGACACCCTCAGACAGAGCAATCAGCCCCAGCATTTT.

V and J are TRBV7-3 and TRBJ2-7, with D possibly matching TRBD2 (6 bases). The V end was cut by 0 bases, the J end by 2 bases, with 11 bases between. From germline, CDR1 is SGHTA and CDR2 FQGTGA. The CDR3 consists of 15 residues. The CDR3 bases are TGTGCCAGCAGCTTAACGACTAGTGCAACCTACGAGCAGTACTTC. It is translated as CASSLTTSATYEQYF.

This rearrangement joins TRBV18 to TRBJ1-1; D perhaps matches TRBD1 (6 bases). The CDR3 spans 13 residues. Between the trimmed V and J ends, which lost 5 bases and 1 base, there was a span of 8 bases. The germline CDR1 and CDR2 sequences are KGHSH and LQKENI. The CDR3 nucleotides read TGTGCCAGCTCAGCGACAGGGAACACTGAAGCTTTCTTT. It codes for CASSATGNTEAFF.

This clone occurred once. The chain combines TRBV28 with TRBJ1-4; 10 nucleotides align to TRBD1. Germline-derived CDR1 and CDR2 are MDHEN and SYDVKM. V was pared by 3 bases and J by 8 bases, with 6 bases of the junction left unmatched. The length of the CDR3 is 15 residues. CDR3 in amino acids: CASSLGGQGMEKLFF. CDR3 nucleotide sequence: TGTGCCAGCAGTTTGGGGGGACAGGGGATGGAAAAACTGTTTTTT.

The chain couples TRBV19 to TRBJ1-5; the match to TRBD1 covers 11 bases. CDR3 size: 17 residues. Germline CDR1 reads LNHDA; CDR2 reads SQIVND (reference sequence). J gave up 2 bases and V 4 bases, and 7 bases lay outside the gene matches. CDR3 DNA: TGTGCCAGTAGTAGGGGACAGGGGGTAAGAGGCAATCAGCCCCAGCATTTT. Translation gives CASSRGQGVRGNQPQHF.

A few counts support this clone. J is TRBJ1-6 and V is TRBV9; D perhaps matches TRBD1 (5 bases). Germline assignment: CDR1 SGDLS and CDR2 YYNGEE. V shed 1 base and J shed 10 bases, with 12 bases lying between them. The CDR3 length is 14 residues. The CDR3 sequence: CASSVTGVDSPLHF. CDR3 DNA sequence: TGTGCCAGCAGCGTAACGGGGGTTGACTCACCCCTCCACTTT.

The chain uses TRBV5-1 and TRBJ1-1; 10 bases agree with TRBD1. Germline V gene sequence: CDR1 SGHRS, CDR2 YFSETQ. This CDR3 has 15 residues. V was pared by 4 bases and J by 0 bases, with 3 bases of the junction left unmatched. CDR3 sequence reads: CASSPGTGVNTEAFF. The DNA for the CDR3 is TGCGCCAGCAGCCCCGGGACAGGGGTGAACACTGAAGCTTTCTTT.